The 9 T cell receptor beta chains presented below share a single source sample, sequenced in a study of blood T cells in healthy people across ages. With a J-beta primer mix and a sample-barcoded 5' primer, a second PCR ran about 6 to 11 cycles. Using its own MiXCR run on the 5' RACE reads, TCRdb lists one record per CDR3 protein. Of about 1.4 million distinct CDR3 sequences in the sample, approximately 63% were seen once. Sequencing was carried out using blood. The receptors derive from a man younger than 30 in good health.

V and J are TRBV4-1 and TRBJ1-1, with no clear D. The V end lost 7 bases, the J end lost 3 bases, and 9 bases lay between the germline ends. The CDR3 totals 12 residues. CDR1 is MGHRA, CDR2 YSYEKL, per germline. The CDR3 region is CASKTLDTEAFF. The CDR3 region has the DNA TGCGCCAGCAAAACGTTGGACACTGAAGCTTTCTTT.

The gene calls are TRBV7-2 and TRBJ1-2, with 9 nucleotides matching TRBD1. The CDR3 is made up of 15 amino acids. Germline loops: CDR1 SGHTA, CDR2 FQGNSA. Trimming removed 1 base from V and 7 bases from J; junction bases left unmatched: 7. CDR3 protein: CASSLDRGPSGGYTF. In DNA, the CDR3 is TGTGCCAGCAGCTTAGACAGGGGGCCTTCGGGTGGCTACACCTTC.

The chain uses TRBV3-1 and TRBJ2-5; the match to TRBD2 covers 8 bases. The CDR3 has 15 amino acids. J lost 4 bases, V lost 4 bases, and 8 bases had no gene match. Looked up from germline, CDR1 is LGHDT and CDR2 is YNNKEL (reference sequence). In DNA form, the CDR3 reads TGTGCCAGCAGCCTAACGGCGGGGGGCGGAGAGACCCAGTACTTC. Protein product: CASSLTAGGGETQYF.

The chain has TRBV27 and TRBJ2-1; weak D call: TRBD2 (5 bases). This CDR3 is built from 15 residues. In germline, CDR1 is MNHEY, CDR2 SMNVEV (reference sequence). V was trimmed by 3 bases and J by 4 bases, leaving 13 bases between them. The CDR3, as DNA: TGTGCCAGCAGTTTGGGAGCCGGATGGTACAATGAGCAGTTCTTC. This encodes CASSLGAGWYNEQFF.

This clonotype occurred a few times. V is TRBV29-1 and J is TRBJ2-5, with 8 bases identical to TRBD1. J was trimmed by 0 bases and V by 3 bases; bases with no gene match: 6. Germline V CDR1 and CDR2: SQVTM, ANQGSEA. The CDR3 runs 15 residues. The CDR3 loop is CSVDYGQGHQETQYF. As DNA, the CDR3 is TGCAGCGTTGACTACGGACAGGGCCACCAAGAGACCCAGTACTTC.

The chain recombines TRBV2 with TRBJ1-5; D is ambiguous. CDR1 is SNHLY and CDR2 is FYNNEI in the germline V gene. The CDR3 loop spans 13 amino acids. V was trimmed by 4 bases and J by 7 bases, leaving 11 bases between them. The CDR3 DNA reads TGTGCCAGCAGTGCTTGGACCTCACAGCCCCAGCATTTT. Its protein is CASSAWTSQPQHF.

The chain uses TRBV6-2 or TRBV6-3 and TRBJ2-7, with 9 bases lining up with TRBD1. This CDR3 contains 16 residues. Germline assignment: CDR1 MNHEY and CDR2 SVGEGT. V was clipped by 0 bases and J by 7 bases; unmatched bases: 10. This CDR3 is CASSYSRDRAFLEQYF. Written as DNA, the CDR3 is TGTGCCAGCAGTTACTCTCGGGACAGGGCTTTCTTGGAGCAGTACTTC.

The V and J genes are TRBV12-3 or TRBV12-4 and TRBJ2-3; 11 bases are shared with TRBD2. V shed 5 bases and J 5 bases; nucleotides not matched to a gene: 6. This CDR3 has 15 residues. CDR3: CASSPYGTSGDTQYF. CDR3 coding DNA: TGTGCCAGCAGTCCCTATGGGACTAGCGGAGATACGCAGTATTTT.

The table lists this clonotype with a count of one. CDR3 loop: CASSLEGAGVQETQYF. The CDR3 coding sequence is TGTGCCAGCAGCCTTGAGGGAGCGGGGGTGCAAGAGACCCAGTACTTC. The V and J genes are TRBV9 and TRBJ2-5; 8 nucleotides match TRBD2. Germline V gene lookup returns CDR1 SGDLS and CDR2 YYNGEE. Trimming removed 4 bases from V and 2 bases from J; junction bases left unmatched: 10. The CDR3 totals 16 residues.